The clone carrying this T cell receptor beta chain has at least ten counts. The antigen is unknown. The entry originates in a study of T cells in Graves' hyperthyroidism and ophthalmopathy. The study, taken as a whole, reports: Blood also showed most of the thyroid clonotypes that were expanded above 0.001.

Amplification yielded TCR beta CDR3 regions, with RNA transcripts as the source. First-round RT-PCR with HTBI primers amplified the TCR CDR3 region. Using its own MiXCR run on the multiplex PCR reads, TCRdb lists one record per CDR3 protein. The sample records over 650,000 distinct CDR3 sequences, over 15% being singletons. This TCR was recovered from a young man with Graves' hyperthyroidism. Sequences were obtained from blood.

CDR3 bases: TGTGCCAGCAGTTCGCTAGCACAGGGAAGCTCCTACGAGCAGTACTTC. As protein: CASSSLAQGSSYEQYF. The chain has TRBV28 and TRBJ2-7; D is perhaps TRBD1 (6 bases). The CDR3 consists of 16 residues. In germline, CDR1 is MDHEN, CDR2 SYDVKM. V gave up 4 bases and J gave up 0 bases, with 16 bases separating them.